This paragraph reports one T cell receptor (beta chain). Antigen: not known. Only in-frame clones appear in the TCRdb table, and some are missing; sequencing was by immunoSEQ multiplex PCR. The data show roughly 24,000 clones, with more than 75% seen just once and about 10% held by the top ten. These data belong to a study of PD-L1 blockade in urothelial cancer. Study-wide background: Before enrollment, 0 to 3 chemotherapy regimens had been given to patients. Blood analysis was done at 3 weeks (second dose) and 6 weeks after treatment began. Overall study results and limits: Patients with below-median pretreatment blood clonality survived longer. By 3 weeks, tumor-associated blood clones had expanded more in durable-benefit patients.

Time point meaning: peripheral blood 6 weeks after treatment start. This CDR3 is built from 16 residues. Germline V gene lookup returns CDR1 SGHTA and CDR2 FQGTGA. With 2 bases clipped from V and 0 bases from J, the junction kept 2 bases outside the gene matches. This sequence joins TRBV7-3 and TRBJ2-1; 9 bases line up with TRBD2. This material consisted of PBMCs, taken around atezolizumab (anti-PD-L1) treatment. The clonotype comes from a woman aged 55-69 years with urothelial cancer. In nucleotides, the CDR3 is TGTGCCAGCAGCTTACAGCGGGGGGTCTCCTACAATGAGCAGTTCTTC. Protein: CASSLQRGVSYNEQFF.